This T cell receptor (beta chain) was profiled in a study of regulatory T cells in long-lasting Graves disease. In germline, CDR1 is SQVTM, CDR2 ANQGSEA. CDR3 length: 13 amino acids. V lost 4 bases to trimming and J lost 7 bases, with 13 bases between them. CDR3-region Arm-PCR and iRepertoire HTBI primers produced the TCR beta libraries. TCRdb re-called the multiplex PCR reads through MiXCR, storing one row per CDR3 protein. The data contain 400,000 to 500,000 distinct CDR3 sequences, around 17% of them singletons. Documented time point: newly diagnosed GD, antithyroid drugs for less than 3 months. Isolated PBMC RNA provided the starting material for the TCR library. The same data also went into a second study, on T cells in Graves' hyperthyroidism and ophthalmopathy. Turning to that study: Ophthalmopathy and stable hyperthyroidism were separated by a 13 V-J model.

The TCR sequence derives from a woman under 30 with Graves disease. Specimen: peripheral blood mononuclear cells (PBMCs), collected at new diagnosis, from a patient treated with antithyroid drugs. V gene TRBV29-1 combines with J gene TRBJ1-4; no firm D call. The CDR3 nucleotides are TGCAGCGTTGTTCACGGTTCGACTGAAAAACTGTTTTTT. This encodes CSVVHGSTEKLFF.